A selection of T cell receptor beta chains follows, all from one sample in a study of shared clonotypes between healthy human individuals. Libraries were prepared by immunoSEQ multiplex PCR; TCRdb keeps only in-frame clonotypes and omits some of them. The table has 2 million to 2.5 million clones, 80% to 95% seen once. The specimen sequenced was naive CD4+ T cells from PBMCs. These receptors all come from a man in his late teens or twenties in good health. Some clones in this sample may be carry-over from other donors' samples. Each CDR3 is given with its conserved first and last residue. D genes are given only for firm matches. Some rows have no size entry. The others give once, few or many, or a class for an expanded clone.

abundance | len | d_gene | j_gene | v_gene | CDR3aa | CDR3nt
- | 16 | - | TRBJ1-3 | TRBV7-2 | CASSLGSGVSGNTIYF | TGTGCCAGCAGCTTAGGATCGGGGGTCTCTGGAAACACCATATATTTT
- | 14 | TRBD1 | TRBJ1-3 | TRBV28 | CASRDSSSGNTIYF | TGTGCCAGCCGGGACAGCTCCTCTGGAAACACCATATATTTT
- | 15 | TRBD2 | TRBJ2-5 | TRBV6-5 | CASSPGRTWGETQYF | TGTGCCAGCAGTCCCGGGAGGACTTGGGGAGAGACCCAGTACTTC
- | 13 | - | TRBJ2-7 | TRBV6-5 | CASRTTAAYEQYF | TGTGCCAGCAGGACGACAGCCGCCTACGAGCAGTACTTC
- | 18 | TRBD1 | TRBJ2-7 | TRBV9 | CASSVNHPTGGIPYEQYF | TGTGCCAGCAGCGTCAACCATCCTACAGGGGGTATTCCCTACGAGCAGTACTTC
- | 17 | - | TRBJ2-1 | TRBV27 | CASRPFGAGSSYNEQFF | TGTGCCAGCAGGCCTTTCGGTGCGGGGTCCTCCTACAATGAGCAGTTCTTC
once | 18 | - | TRBJ2-6 | TRBV10-3 | CAIRRQQTDLSGANVLTF | TGTGCCATCAGGAGGCAACAGACCGACCTCTCTGGGGCCAACGTCCTGACTTTC
- | 15 | - | TRBJ1-5 | TRBV27 | CASSLQGRGNQPQHF | TGTGCCAGCAGTTTACAGGGAAGGGGCAATCAGCCCCAGCATTTT
- | 14 | - | TRBJ1-3 | TRBV7-8 | CASSLAVSGNTIYF | TGTGCCAGCAGCTTAGCGGTCTCTGGAAACACCATATATTTT
- | 17 | TRBD2 | TRBJ2-2 | TRBV4-3 | CASSLAGGPIEGGELFF | TGCGCCAGCAGCCTAGCGGGAGGGCCGATTGAAGGCGGGGAGCTGTTTTTT
- | 14 | - | TRBJ2-1 | TRBV19 | CASSAPGSNNEQFF | TGTGCCAGTAGTGCGCCGGGTTCCAACAATGAGCAGTTCTTC
- | 15 | - | TRBJ1-4 | TRBV19 | CASSITSGTYEKLFF | TGTGCCAGTAGTATTACATCGGGGACTTATGAAAAACTGTTTTTT
- | 15 | TRBD1 | TRBJ2-2 | TRBV5-6 | CASSGQGALSGELFF | TGTGCCAGCAGCGGACAGGGGGCGCTTTCCGGGGAGCTGTTTTTT
- | 13 | - | TRBJ2-1 | TRBV6-1 | CASRRESYNEQFF | TGTGCCAGCAGAAGGGAGTCCTACAATGAGCAGTTCTTC
few | 13 | - | TRBJ1-4 | TRBV5-1 | CASSLVVNEKLFF | TGCGCCAGCAGCTTGGTGGTTAATGAAAAACTGTTTTTT
- | 12 | - | TRBJ2-7 | TRBV7-2 | CASSPWALEQYF | TGTGCCAGCAGCCCCTGGGCCCTCGAGCAGTACTTC
- | 14 | - | TRBJ1-5 | TRBV28 | CATQTGTSNQPQHF | TGTGCCACCCAAACCGGGACTAGCAATCAGCCCCAGCATTTT
- | 15 | - | TRBJ2-6 | TRBV5-1 | CASSLPDSGANVLTF | TGCGCCAGCAGCCTTCCAGATTCTGGGGCCAACGTCCTGACTTTC
- | 16 | - | TRBJ2-1 | TRBV9 | CASSPRGQGHSNEQFF | TGTGCCAGCAGCCCGAGAGGGCAGGGTCACTCCAATGAGCAGTTCTTC
- | 14 | - | TRBJ2-7 | TRBV28 | CASSLHRMNYEQYF | TGTGCCAGCAGTTTACACCGGATGAACTACGAGCAGTACTTC
- | 11 | - | TRBJ1-4 | TRBV29-1 | CSVADNEKLFF | TGCAGCGTTGCAGATAATGAAAAACTGTTTTTT
once | 13 | TRBD1 | TRBJ2-7 | TRBV7-2 | CASSYGQVYEQYF | TGTGCCAGCAGCTACGGACAGGTCTACGAGCAGTACTTC
- | 16 | TRBD2 | TRBJ2-5 | TRBV10-2 | CASAPTSGRAKETQYF | TGCGCCAGCGCTCCGACTAGCGGGAGGGCCAAAGAGACCCAGTACTTC
- | 13 | - | TRBJ2-1 | TRBV7-2 | CASSLLGTNEQFF | TGTGCCAGCAGCCTTCTCGGGACGAATGAGCAGTTCTTC
- | 13 | - | TRBJ2-3 | TRBV19 | CASSIGSTDTQYF | TGTGCCAGTAGTATAGGGAGCACAGATACGCAGTATTTT
few | 13 | - | TRBJ1-5 | TRBV7-6 | CASSLVVDQPQHF | TGTGCCAGCAGCTTAGTGGTGGATCAGCCCCAGCATTTT
once | 15 | - | TRBJ2-5 | TRBV6-6 | CASSSRQGQGETQYF | TGTGCCAGCAGTTCGAGGCAGGGCCAAGGGGAGACCCAGTACTTC
- | 14 | TRBD1 | TRBJ2-7 | TRBV28 | CASRAGTGPYEQYF | TGTGCCAGCAGAGCCGGGACAGGCCCCTACGAGCAGTACTTC
- | 14 | TRBD2 | TRBJ2-3 | TRBV9 | CASSAPSGSDTQYF | TGTGCCAGCAGCGCCCCTAGCGGGAGCGATACGCAGTATTTT
- | 16 | - | TRBJ2-3 | TRBV5-4 | CASSFRLGRSTDTQYF | TGTGCCAGCAGCTTCCGCCTCGGGCGGAGCACAGATACGCAGTATTTT
once | 16 | TRBD1 | TRBJ2-3 | TRBV14 | CASSQDTGASTDTQYF | TGTGCCAGCAGCCAAGATACAGGGGCTAGCACAGATACGCAGTATTTT
- | 13 | - | TRBJ1-4 | TRBV18 | CASSPDGAEKLFF | TGTGCCAGCTCACCAGACGGGGCTGAAAAACTGTTTTTT
- | 17 | TRBD2 | TRBJ2-7 | TRBV7-2 | CASSLATSGVVAYEQYF | TGTGCCAGCAGCTTAGCGACTAGCGGGGTTGTGGCCTACGAGCAGTACTTC
- | 12 | TRBD2 | TRBJ2-1 | TRBV2 | CASWRESDEQFF | TGTGCCAGCTGGCGGGAGTCCGATGAGCAGTTCTTC
- | 16 | - | TRBJ1-1 | TRBV7-3 | CASSSGVLGMNTEAFF | TGTGCCAGCAGCTCCGGGGTTTTGGGAATGAACACTGAAGCTTTCTTT
- | 16 | - | TRBJ2-5 | TRBV4-3 | CASSQEIPPGMETQYF | TGCGCCAGCAGCCAAGAAATTCCCCCGGGAATGGAGACCCAGTACTTC
- | 16 | TRBD1 | TRBJ1-5 | TRBV5-5 | CASSLVPGQSNQPQHF | TGTGCCAGCAGCTTGGTTCCGGGACAGAGCAATCAGCCCCAGCATTTT
- | 13 | - | TRBJ1-4 | TRBV5-1 | CASSLSWNEKLFF | TGCGCCAGCAGCTTATCGTGGAATGAAAAACTGTTTTTT
- | 15 | - | TRBJ2-5 | TRBV5-1 | CASSLETGISETQYF | TGCGCCAGCAGCTTGGAAACTGGGATTTCAGAGACCCAGTACTTC
- | 16 | - | TRBJ2-3 | TRBV7-8 | CASSFSLAANTDTQYF | TGTGCCAGCAGCTTCTCTCTGGCGGCAAACACAGATACGCAGTATTTT
- | 10 | - | TRBJ1-2 | TRBV29-1 | CSAAPNGYTF | TGCAGCGCCGCCCCAAATGGCTACACCTTC
- | 15 | - | TRBJ2-7 | TRBV18 | CASSPSHLSSYEQYF | TGTGCCAGCTCACCTTCCCACCTAAGCTCCTACGAGCAGTACTTC
- | 10 | - | TRBJ2-1 | TRBV27 | CAISANEQFF | TGTGCCATTTCGGCCAATGAGCAGTTCTTC